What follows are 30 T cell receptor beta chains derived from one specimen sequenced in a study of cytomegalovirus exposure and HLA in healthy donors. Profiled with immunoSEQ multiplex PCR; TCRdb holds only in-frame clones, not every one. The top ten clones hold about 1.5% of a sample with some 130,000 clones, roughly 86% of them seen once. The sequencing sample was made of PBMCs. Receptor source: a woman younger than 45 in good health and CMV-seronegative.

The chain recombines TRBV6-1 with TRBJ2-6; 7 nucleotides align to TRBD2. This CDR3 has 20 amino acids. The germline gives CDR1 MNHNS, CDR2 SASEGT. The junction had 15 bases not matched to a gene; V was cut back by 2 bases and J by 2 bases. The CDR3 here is CASSEFLVGGGVAGANVLTF. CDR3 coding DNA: TGTGCCAGCAGTGAATTTCTGGTTGGCGGGGGTGTAGCTGGGGCCAACGTCCTGACTTTC.

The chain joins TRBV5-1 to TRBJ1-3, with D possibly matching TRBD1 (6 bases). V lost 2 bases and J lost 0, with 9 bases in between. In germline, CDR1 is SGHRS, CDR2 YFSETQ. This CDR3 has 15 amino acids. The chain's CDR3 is CASSFDRLSGNTIYF. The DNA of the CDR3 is TGCGCCAGCAGCTTTGACAGGCTCTCTGGAAACACCATATATTTT.

The chain's CDR3 is CASSYSQGYEQYF. In nucleotides, the CDR3 is TGTGCCAGCAGCTACTCACAGGGTTACGAGCAGTACTTC. The V call is TRBV5-6, the J call TRBJ2-7, with D perhaps matching TRBD1 (6 bases). The CDR3 spans 13 residues. Germline V gene lookup returns CDR1 SGHDT and CDR2 YYEEEE. The V end was cut by 3 bases, the J end by 4 bases, with 11 bases between.

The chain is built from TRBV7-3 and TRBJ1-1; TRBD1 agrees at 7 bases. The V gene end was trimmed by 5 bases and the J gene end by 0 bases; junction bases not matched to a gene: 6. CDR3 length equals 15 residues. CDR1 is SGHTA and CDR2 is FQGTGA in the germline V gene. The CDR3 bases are TGTGCCAGCAGCCCTCGACAGGGATTGAACACTGAAGCTTTCTTT. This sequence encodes CASSPRQGLNTEAFF.

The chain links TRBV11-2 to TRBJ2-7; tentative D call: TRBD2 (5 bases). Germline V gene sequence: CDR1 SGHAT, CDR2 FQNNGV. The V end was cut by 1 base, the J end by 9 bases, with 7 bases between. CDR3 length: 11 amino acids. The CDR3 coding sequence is TGTGCCAGCAGCTTAGTCCGGGGGCAGTACTTC. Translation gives CASSLVRGQYF.

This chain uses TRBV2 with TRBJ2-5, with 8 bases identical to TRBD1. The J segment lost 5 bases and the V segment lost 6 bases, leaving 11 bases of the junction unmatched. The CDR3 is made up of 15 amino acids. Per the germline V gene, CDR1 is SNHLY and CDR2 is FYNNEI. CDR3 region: CASSLGQGGLETQYF. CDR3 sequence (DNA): TGTGCCAGCAGCCTCGGACAGGGAGGATTGGAGACCCAGTACTTC.

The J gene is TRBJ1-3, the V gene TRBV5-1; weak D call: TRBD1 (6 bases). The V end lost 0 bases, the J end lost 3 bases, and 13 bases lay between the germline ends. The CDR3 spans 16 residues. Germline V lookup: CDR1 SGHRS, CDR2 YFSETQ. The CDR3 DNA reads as TGCGCCAGCAGCTTGGATGCCAGGGGTTTTGGAAACACCATATATTTT. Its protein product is CASSLDARGFGNTIYF.

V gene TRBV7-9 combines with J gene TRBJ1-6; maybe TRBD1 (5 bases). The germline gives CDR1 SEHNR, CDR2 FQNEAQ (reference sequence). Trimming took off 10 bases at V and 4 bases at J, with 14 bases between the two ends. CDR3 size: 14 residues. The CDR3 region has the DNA TGTGCCACCGGCGGGGGTCGTTATAATTCACCCCTCCACTTT. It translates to CATGGGRYNSPLHF.

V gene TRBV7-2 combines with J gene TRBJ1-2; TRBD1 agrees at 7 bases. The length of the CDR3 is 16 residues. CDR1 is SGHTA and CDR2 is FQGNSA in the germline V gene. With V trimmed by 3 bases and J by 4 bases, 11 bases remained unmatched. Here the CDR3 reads CASSFKLRQGPYGYTF. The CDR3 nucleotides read TGTGCCAGCAGCTTTAAATTGAGACAGGGACCCTATGGCTACACCTTC. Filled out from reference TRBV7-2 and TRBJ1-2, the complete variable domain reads GAGVSQSPSNKVTEKGKDVELRCDPISGHTALYWYRQSLGQGLEFLIYFQGNSAPDKSGLPSDRFSAERTGGSVSTLTIQRTQQEDSAVYLCASSFKLRQGPYGYTFGSGTRLTVV.

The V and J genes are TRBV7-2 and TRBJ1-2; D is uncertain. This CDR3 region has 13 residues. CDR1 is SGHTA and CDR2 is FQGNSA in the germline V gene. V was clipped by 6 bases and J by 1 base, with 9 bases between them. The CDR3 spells CASSSSVNYGYTF. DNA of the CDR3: TGTGCCAGCAGTTCCTCAGTTAACTATGGCTACACCTTC. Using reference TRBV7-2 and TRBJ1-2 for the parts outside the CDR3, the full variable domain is GAGVSQSPSNKVTEKGKDVELRCDPISGHTALYWYRQSLGQGLEFLIYFQGNSAPDKSGLPSDRFSAERTGGSVSTLTIQRTQQEDSAVYLCASSSSVNYGYTFGSGTRLTVV.

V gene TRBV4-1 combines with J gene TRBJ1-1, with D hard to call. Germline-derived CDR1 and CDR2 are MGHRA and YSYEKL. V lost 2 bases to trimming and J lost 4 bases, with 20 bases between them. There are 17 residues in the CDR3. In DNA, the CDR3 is TGCGCCAGCAGCCAAAGGAAAGGGAGGGTCCGGGGCACTGAAGCTTTCTTT. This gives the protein CASSQRKGRVRGTEAFF.

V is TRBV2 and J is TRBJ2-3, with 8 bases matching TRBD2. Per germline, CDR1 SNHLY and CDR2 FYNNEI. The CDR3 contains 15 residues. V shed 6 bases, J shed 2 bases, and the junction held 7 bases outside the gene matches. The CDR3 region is CASRRTSGYTDTQYF. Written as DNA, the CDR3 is TGTGCCAGCAGAAGAACTAGCGGTTACACAGATACGCAGTATTTT. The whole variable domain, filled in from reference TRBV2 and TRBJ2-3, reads EPEVTQTPSHQVTQMGQEVILRCVPISNHLYFYWYRQILGQKVEFLVSFYNNEISEKSEIFDDQFSVERPDGSNFTLKIRSTKLEDSAMYFCASRRTSGYTDTQYFGPGTRLTVL.

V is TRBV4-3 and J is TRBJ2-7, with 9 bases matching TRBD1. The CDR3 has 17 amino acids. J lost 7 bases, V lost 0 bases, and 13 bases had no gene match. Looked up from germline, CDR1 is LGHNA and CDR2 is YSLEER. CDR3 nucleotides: TGCGCCAGCAGCCAAGATGAGGGACAGGGCCCGATGGGGGAGCAGTACTTC. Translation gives CASSQDEGQGPMGEQYF.

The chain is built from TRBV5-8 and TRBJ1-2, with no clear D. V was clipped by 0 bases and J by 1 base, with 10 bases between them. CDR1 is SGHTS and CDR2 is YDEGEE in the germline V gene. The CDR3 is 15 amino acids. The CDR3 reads CASSLAVKNNYGYTF. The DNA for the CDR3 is TGTGCCAGCAGCTTGGCGGTCAAAAATAACTATGGCTACACCTTC.

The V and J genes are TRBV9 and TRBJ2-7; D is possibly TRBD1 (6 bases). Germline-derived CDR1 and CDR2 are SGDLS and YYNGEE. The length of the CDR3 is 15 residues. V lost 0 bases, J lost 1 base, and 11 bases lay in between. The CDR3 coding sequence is TGTGCCAGCAGCGTAGGGTCAGGGGTATCCTACGAGCAGTACTTC. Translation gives CASSVGSGVSYEQYF.

The CDR3 sequence is CASSARENTIYF. CDR3 sequence (DNA): TGTGCCAGCAGCGCCCGGGAAAACACCATATATTTT. The rearrangement uses TRBV9 and TRBJ1-3, with no clear D. CDR3 size: 12 residues. The germline gives CDR1 SGDLS, CDR2 YYNGEE. The germline V and J ends were trimmed by 3 bases and 6 bases, with 7 bases remaining between them.

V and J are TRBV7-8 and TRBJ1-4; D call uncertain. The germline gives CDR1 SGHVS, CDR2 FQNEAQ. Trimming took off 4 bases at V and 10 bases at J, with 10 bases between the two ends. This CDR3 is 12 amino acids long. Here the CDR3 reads CASSSSGGKLFF. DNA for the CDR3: TGTGCCAGCAGCTCCAGTGGAGGAAAACTGTTTTTT.

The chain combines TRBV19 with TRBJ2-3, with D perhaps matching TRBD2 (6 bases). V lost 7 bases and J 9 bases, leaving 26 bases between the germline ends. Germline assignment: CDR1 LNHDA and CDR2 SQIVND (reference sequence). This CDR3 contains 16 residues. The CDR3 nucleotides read TGTGCCAGTACCGACGGAGGCGGCGGAGGGCGGGGAACGCAGTATTTT. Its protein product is CASTDGGGGGRGTQYF.

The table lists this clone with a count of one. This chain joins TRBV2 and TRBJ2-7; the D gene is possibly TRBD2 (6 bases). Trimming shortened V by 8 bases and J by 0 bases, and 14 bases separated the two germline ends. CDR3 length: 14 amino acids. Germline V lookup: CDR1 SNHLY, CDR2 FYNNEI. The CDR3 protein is CASGGSPSSYEQYF. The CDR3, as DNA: TGTGCCAGCGGGGGGTCCCCGAGCTCCTACGAGCAGTACTTC.

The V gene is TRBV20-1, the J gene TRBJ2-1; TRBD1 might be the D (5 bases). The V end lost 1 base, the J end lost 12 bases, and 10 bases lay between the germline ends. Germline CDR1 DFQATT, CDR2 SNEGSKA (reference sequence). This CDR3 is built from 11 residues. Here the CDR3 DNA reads TGCAGTGCTAGAGGTTCGCAGGGGCAGTTCTTC. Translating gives CSARGSQGQFF.

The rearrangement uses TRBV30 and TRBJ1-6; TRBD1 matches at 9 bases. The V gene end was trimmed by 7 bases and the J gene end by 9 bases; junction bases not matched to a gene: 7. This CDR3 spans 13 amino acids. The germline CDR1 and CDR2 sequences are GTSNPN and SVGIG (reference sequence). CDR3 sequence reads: CAYCRQGGSPLHF. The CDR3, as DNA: TGTGCCTATTGTCGACAGGGGGGTTCACCCCTCCACTTT.

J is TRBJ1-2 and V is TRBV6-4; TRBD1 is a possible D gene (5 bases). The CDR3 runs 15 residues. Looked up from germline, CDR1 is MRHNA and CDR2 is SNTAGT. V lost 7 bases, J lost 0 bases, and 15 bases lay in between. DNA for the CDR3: TGTGCCAGCACTAGGGACGGAGGGGCTAACTATGGCTACACCTTC. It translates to CASTRDGGANYGYTF.

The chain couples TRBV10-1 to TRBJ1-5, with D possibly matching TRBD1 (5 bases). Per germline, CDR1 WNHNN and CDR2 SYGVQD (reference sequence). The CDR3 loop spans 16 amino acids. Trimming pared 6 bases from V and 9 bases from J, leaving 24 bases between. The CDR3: CASRLRPGENRRPQHF. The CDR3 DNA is TGCGCCAGCAGGCTGAGGCCGGGGGAAAATCGCAGGCCCCAGCATTTT.

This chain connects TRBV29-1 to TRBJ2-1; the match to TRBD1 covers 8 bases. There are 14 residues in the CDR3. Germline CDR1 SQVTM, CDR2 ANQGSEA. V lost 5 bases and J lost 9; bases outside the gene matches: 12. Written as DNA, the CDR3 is TGCAGCGTTACCCGGACAGGGCCAATCGGTGAGCAGTTCTTC. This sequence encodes CSVTRTGPIGEQFF.

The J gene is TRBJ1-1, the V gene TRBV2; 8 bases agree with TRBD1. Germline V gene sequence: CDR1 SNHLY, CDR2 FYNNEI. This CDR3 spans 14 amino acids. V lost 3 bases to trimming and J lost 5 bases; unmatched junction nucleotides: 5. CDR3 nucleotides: TGTGCCAGCAGTGATCAGGGGGCTTGGACTGAAGCTTTCTTT. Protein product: CASSDQGAWTEAFF.

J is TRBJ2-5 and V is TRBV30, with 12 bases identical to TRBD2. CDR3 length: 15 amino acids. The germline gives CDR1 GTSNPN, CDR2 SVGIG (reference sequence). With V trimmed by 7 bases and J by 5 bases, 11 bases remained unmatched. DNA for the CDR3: TGTGCCTCTATGACTAGCGGGGGAGGTAGGGAGACCCAGTACTTC. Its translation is CASMTSGGGRETQYF.

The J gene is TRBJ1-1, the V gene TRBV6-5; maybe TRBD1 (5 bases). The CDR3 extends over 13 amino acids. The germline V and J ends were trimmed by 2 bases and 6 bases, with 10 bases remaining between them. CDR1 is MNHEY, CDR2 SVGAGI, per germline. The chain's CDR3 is CASSYLDTPEAFF. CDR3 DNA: TGTGCCAGCAGTTACCTGGACACACCTGAAGCTTTCTTT.

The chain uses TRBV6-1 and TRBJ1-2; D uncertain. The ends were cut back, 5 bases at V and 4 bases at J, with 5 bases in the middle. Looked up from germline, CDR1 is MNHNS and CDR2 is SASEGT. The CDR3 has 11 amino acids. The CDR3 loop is CASSIAYGYTF. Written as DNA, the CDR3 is TGTGCCAGCAGTATAGCCTATGGCTACACCTTC.

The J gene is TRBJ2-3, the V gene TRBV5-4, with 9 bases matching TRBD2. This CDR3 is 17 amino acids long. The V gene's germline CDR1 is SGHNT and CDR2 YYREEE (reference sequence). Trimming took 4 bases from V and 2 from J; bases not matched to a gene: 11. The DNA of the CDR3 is TGTGCCAGCAGCACCCCCCAGCGGGGGGCCGTCACAGATACGCAGTATTTT. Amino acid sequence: CASSTPQRGAVTDTQYF.

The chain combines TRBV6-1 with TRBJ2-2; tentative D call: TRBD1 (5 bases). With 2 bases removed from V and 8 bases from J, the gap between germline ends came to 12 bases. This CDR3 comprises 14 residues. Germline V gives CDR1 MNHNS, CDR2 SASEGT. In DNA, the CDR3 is TGTGCCAGCAGTGAATTCCAGGGCGGTGGGGAGCTGTTTTTT. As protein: CASSEFQGGGELFF.